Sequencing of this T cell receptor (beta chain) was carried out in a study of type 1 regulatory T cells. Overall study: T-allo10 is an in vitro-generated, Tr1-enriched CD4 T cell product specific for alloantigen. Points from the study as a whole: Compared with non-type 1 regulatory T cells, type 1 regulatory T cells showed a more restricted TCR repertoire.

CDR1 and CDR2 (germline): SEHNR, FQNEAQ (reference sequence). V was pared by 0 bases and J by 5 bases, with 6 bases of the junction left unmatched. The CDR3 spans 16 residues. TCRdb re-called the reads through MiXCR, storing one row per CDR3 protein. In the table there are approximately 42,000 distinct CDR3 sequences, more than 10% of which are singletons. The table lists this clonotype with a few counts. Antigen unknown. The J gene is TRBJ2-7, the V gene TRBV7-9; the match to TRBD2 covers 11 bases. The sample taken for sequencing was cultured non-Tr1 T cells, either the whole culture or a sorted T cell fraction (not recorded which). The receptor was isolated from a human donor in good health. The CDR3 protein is CASSLAALAGGDEQYF. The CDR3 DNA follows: TGTGCCAGCAGCTTAGCGGCGCTAGCGGGAGGCGACGAGCAGTACTTC.